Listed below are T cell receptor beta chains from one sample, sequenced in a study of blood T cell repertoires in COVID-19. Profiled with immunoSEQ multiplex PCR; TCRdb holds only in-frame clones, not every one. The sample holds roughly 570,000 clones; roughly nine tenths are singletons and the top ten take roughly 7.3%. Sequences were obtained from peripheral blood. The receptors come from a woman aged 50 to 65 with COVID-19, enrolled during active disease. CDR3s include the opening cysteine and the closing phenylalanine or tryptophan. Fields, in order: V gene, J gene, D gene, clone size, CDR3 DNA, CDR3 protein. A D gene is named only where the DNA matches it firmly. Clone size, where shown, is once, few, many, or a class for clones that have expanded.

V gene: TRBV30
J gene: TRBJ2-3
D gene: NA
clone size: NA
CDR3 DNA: TGTGCCTGGAGTGATAGCCCTAGCACAGATACGCAGTATTTT
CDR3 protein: CAWSDSPSTDTQYF

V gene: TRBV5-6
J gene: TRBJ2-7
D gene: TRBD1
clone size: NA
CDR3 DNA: TGTGCCAGCAAGAACACAGGGGTTGACGAGCAGTACTTC
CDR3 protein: CASKNTGVDEQYF

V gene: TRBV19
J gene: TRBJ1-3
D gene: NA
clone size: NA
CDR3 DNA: TGTGCCAGTAGTATCGGGGGATCTGGAAACACCATATATTTT
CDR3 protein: CASSIGGSGNTIYF

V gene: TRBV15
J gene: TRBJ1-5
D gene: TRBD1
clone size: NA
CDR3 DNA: TGTGCCACGCAGTCTGGGACAGGAGGAAGCAATCAGCCCCAGCATTTT
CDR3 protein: CATQSGTGGSNQPQHF

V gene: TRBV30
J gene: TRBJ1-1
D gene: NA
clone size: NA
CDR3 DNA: TGTGCCTGGAGCCCTCTTAAAGGGGCCAACACTGAAGCTTTCTTT
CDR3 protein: CAWSPLKGANTEAFF

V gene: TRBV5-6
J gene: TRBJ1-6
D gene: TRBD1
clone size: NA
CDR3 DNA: TGTGCCAGCAGCTTAAACAGGGGTGATTCACCCCTCCACTTT
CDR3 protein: CASSLNRGDSPLHF

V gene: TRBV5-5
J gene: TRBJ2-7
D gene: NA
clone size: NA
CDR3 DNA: TGTGCCAGCAGCTTCACCAGGGTCCACGAGCAGTACTTC
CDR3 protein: CASSFTRVHEQYF

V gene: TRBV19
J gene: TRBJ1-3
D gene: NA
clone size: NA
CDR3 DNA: TGTGCCAGTAGTATTGGTAGTGGTACGGCTGGAAACACCATATATTTT
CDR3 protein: CASSIGSGTAGNTIYF

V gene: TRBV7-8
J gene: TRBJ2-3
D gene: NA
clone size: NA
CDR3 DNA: TGTGCCAGCAATCCAAGGAGGTTCGGTGGAGATACGCAGTATTTT
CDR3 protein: CASNPRRFGGDTQYF

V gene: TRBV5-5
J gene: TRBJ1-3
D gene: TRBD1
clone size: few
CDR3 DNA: TGTGCCAGAGGACAGGGACGGGGTCAACCGGGAAACACCATATATTTT
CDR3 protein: CARGQGRGQPGNTIYF

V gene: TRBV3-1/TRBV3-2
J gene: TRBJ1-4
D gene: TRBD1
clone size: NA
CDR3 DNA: TGTGCCAGCAGCCAGAGACAGGGCAGGGAAAAACTGTTTTTT
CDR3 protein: CASSQRQGREKLFF

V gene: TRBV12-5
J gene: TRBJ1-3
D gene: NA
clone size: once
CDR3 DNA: TGTGCTAGTGGTTCGAATAATACGCTAACAGTGCCGAACTCTGGAAACACCATATATTTT
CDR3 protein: CASGSNNTLTVPNSGNTIYF

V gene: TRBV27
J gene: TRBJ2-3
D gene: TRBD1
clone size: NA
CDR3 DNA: TGTGCCAGCAGGACAGGGATAGCAGATACGCAGTATTTT
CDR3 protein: CASRTGIADTQYF

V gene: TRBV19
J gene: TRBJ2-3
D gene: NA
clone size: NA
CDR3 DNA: TGTGCCAGTAGTGTACAGACTAGATCAGATACGCAGTATTTT
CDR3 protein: CASSVQTRSDTQYF

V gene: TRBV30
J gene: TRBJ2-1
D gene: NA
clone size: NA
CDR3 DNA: TGTGCCGGGAGGGGGGCCCCGGGAGAGCAGTTCTTC
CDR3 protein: CAGRGAPGEQFF

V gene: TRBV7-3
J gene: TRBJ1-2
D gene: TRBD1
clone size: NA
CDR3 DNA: TGTGCCAGCAGCCGAGGAGACAGGGCAGGTGGCTACACCTTC
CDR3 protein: CASSRGDRAGGYTF

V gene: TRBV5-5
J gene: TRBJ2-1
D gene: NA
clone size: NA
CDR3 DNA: TGTGCCAGCAGCTTGGCCGGGACTCGATACAATGAGCAGTTCTTC
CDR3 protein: CASSLAGTRYNEQFF

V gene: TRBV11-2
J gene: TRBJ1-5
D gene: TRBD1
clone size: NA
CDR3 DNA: TGTGCCAGCAGCTCCGGGACAGGGACCAGCCCCCAGCATTTT
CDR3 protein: CASSSGTGTSPQHF

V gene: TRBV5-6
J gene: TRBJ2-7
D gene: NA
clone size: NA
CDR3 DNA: TGTGCCAGCAGCGCCGCCTGGGGCCACGAGCAGTACTTC
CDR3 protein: CASSAAWGHEQYF

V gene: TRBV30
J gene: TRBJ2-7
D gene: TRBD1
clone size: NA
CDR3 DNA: TGTGCCTGCCTCTTAGGGGGCTTCTACGAGCAGTACTTC
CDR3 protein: CACLLGGFYEQYF

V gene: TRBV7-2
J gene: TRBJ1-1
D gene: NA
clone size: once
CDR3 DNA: TGTGCCAGCAGCTTTTCCAGGGGAGGGACTGAAGCTTTCTTT
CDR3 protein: CASSFSRGGTEAFF

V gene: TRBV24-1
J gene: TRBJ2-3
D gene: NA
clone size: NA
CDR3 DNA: TGTGCCACCAGTGGAACCACTGCCACCACAGATACGCAGTATTTT
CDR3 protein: CATSGTTATTDTQYF

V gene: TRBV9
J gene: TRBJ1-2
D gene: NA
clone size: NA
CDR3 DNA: TGTGCCAGCAGCTCTCCAGGGGCTGGCTACACCTTC
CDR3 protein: CASSSPGAGYTF

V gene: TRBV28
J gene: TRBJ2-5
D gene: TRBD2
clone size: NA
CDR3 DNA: TGTGCCAGCAGTTCCGGGGGGGCAGAGACCCAGTACTTC
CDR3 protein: CASSSGGAETQYF

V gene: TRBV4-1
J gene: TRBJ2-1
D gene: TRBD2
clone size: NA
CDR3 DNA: TGCGCCAGCAGCCCTGAGCGGGGGGTGTACAATGAGCAGTTCTTC
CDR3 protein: CASSPERGVYNEQFF

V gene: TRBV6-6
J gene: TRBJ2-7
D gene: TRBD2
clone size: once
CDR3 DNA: TGTGCCAGCCTGCTGGATAGCGGGGGGGCCTACGAGCAGTACTTC
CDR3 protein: CASLLDSGGAYEQYF

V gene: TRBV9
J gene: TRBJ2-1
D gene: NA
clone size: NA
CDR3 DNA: TGTGCCAGCAGCGTAGGACAGTCAATTTCCTACAATGAGCAGTTCTTC
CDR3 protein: CASSVGQSISYNEQFF

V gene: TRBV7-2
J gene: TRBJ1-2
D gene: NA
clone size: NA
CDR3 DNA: TGTGCCAGCAGCCTCGACCAGGGCAACTATGGCTACACCTTC
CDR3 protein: CASSLDQGNYGYTF

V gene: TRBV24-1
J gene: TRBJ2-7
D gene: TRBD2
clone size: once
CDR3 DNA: TGTGCCACCAGTGATTTTGGGACTAGCGGAACCTACGAGCAGTACTTC
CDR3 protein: CATSDFGTSGTYEQYF

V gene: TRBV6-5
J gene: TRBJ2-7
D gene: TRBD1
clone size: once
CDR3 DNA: TGTGCCAGCAGAGCGACAGGGGGCCCCTCCTACGAGCAGTACTTC
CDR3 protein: CASRATGGPSYEQYF

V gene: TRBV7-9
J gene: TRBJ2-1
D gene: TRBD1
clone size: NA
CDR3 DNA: TGTGCCAGCAGCCTCCTGGACAGGGAGCAGTTCTTC
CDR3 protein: CASSLLDREQFF

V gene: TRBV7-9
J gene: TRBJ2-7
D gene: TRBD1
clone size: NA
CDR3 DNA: TGTGCCAGCAGCTTAGAGGGACAGGTTACTTTC
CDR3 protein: CASSLEGQVTF

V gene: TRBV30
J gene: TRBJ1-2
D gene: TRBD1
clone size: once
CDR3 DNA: TGTGCCTGCAGGACAGGGGCCCTATACAACTATGGCTACACCTTC
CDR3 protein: CACRTGALYNYGYTF

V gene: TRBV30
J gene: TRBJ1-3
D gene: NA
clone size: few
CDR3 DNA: TGTGCCTTCACACCCAGCGGCTCTGGAAACACCATATATTTT
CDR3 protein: CAFTPSGSGNTIYF

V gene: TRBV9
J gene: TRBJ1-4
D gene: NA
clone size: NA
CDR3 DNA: TGTGCCAGCAGCCACTCAACGAGCAGGGGCACTAATGAAAAACTGTTTTTT
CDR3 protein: CASSHSTSRGTNEKLFF

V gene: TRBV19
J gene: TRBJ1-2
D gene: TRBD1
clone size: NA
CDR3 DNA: TGTGCCAGTAGTATAGTCAGGGGGCGAAACTATGGCTACACCTTC
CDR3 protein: CASSIVRGRNYGYTF

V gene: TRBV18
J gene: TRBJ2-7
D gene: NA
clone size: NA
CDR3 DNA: TGTGCCAGCTCACCTTCCGGGACACACTCCGAGCAGTACTTC
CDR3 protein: CASSPSGTHSEQYF

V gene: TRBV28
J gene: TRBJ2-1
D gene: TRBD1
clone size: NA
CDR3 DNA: TGTGCCAGCAGTTTACCAGGGGGCGGACCCTACAATGAGCAGTTCTTC
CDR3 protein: CASSLPGGGPYNEQFF

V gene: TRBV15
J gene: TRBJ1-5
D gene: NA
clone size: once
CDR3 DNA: TGTGCCACCAGCTTCCAACGGGTTAATCAGCCCCAGCATTTT
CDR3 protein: CATSFQRVNQPQHF

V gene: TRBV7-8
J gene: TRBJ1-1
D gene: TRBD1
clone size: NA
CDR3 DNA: TGTGCCAGCAGCCCCCGGACAGGGCAGTCTGAAGCTTTCTTT
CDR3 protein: CASSPRTGQSEAFF

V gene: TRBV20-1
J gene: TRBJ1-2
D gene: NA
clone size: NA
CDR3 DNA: TGCAGTGCTAGTATAATACCTGAGGGTGGCTATGGCTACACCTTC
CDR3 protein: CSASIIPEGGYGYTF

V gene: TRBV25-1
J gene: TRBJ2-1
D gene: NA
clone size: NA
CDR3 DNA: TGTGCCAGCAGCAGAGCGGGCCGACTCCTTAATGAGCAGTTCTTC
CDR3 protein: CASSRAGRLLNEQFF

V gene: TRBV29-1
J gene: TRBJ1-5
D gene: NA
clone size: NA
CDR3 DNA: TGCAGCGTTCAGCAGGGATCCGGTCAGCCCCAGCATTTT
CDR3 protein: CSVQQGSGQPQHF

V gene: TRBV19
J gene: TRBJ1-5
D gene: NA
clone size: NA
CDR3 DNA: TGTGCCAGTAGTTATCTTTTGGGCAGGGATCAGCCCCAGCATTTT
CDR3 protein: CASSYLLGRDQPQHF

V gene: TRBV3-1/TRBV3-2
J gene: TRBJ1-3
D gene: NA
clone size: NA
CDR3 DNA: TGTGCCAGCAGCCAATTCCCCACGGGAGACTCTGGAAACACCATATATTTT
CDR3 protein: CASSQFPTGDSGNTIYF

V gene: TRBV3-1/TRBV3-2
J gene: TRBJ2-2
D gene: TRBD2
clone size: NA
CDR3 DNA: TGTGCCAGCAGCCTCGCGACTAGCGGTTCGAACACCGGGGAGCTGTTTTTT
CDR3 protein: CASSLATSGSNTGELFF

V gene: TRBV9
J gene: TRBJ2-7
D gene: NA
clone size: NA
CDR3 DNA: TGTGCCAGCAGCGTAGAGGGGGTCTCCTACGAGCAGTACTTC
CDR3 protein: CASSVEGVSYEQYF

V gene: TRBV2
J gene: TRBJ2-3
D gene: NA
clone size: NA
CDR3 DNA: TGTGCCAGCGGACCAGAGCAGGGGTGGGGGAATACGCAGTATTTT
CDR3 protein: CASGPEQGWGNTQYF

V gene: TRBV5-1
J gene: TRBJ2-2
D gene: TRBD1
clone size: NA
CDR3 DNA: TGCGCCAGCAGCTTGGAGGGGGCCAACAGGGAGCTGTTTTTT
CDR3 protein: CASSLEGANRELFF

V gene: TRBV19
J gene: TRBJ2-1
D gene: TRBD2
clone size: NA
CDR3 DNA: TGTGCCAGTCGGACTAGCGGGACGATCAATGAGCAGTTCTTC
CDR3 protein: CASRTSGTINEQFF

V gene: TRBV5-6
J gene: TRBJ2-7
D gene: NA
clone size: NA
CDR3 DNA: TGTGCCAGCAGCCCGGCGGTCGTGACGGGCTCCTACGAGCAGTACTTC
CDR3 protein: CASSPAVVTGSYEQYF

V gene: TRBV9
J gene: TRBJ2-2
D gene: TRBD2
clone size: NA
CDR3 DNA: TGTGCCAGCAGCGCCCCAGCAGGAGGAGGGAGGGGGAACACCGGGGAGCTGTTTTTT
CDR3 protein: CASSAPAGGGRGNTGELFF

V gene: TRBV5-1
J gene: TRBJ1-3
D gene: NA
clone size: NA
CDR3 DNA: TGCGCCAGCAGCCTTAACAGGGACTCTGGAAACACCATATATTTT
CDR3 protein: CASSLNRDSGNTIYF

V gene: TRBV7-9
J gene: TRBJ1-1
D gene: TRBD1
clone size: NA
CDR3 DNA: TGTGCCAGCAGCCTCGGGACAGGGGGGATCCTGGCTTTCTTT
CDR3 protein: CASSLGTGGILAFF

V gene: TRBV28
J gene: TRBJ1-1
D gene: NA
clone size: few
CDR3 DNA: TGTGCCAGCAGTTCCTACGGGGGGTGGACTGAAGCTTTCTTT
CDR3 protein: CASSSYGGWTEAFF

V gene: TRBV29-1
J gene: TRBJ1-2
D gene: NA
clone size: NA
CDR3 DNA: TGCAGCGTTGGAGGGACTTATGGCTACACCTTC
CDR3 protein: CSVGGTYGYTF